Shown below are 29 T cell receptor beta chains from a single sample sequenced in a study of Graves' ophthalmopathy and Graves' hyperthyroidism (dated by TCRdb to between 2017 and 2018). Instrument used: Illumina HiSeq 2000. For repertoire sequencing, TCR beta CDR3 regions were amplified from RNA transcripts. The first round of RT-PCR was done with HTBI primers and the Qiagen OneStep RT-PCR kit, and was followed by a second round of multiplex PCR, then size selection and purification. Starting from the raw public reads, TCRdb applied fastp trimming at Q25, assembled clones with MiXCR and retained in-frame beta chains. One record per CDR3 amino acid sequence lists the most common genes and DNA. This sample gives almost 750,000 distinct CDR3 sequences in total; around 40% of them show up just once. The ten largest clonotypes hold 40% to 55% of the sample. Sample: peripheral blood. Every receptor here comes from an adult man with Graves' ophthalmopathy.

The V gene is TRBV9, the J gene TRBJ2-5; D is ambiguous. Trimming pared 0 bases from V and 0 bases from J, leaving 12 bases between. The CDR3 loop spans 16 amino acids. Germline V lookup: CDR1 SGDLS, CDR2 YYNGEE. The CDR3 bases are TGTGCCAGCAGCGTAGCCGACACCCTGTACCAAGAGACCCAGTACTTC. Translation: CASSVADTLYQETQYF.

In its sample, this clonotype was seen many times. The chain combines TRBV7-2 with TRBJ2-7, with 8 bases matching TRBD2. Germline trimming cut 0 bases from V and 3 bases from J; bases unmatched to any gene: 1. This CDR3 is 14 amino acids long. From germline, CDR1 is SGHTA and CDR2 FQGNSA. CDR3 sequence: CASSLASGGYEQYF. The CDR3 DNA sequence: TGTGCCAGCAGCTTAGCCAGCGGGGGCTACGAGCAGTACTTC.

The J gene is TRBJ2-7, the V gene TRBV6-5; tentatively, D is TRBD2 (5 bases). Trimming left V 7 bases short and J 2 bases short, with 12 bases between. This CDR3 has 13 residues. Germline CDR1 and CDR2: MNHEY and SVGAGI. This chain's CDR3 is CASTWTDPYEQYF. The CDR3 coding sequence is TGTGCCAGCACCTGGACTGACCCCTACGAGCAGTACTTC.

This clonotype was observed a few times. The V and J genes are TRBV6-1 and TRBJ2-5; D unclear. Germline CDR1 reads MNHNS; CDR2 reads SASEGT. V gave up 3 bases and J gave up 3 bases, with 11 bases separating them. The CDR3 covers 14 residues. The CDR3 DNA reads TGTGCCAGCAGTGACAACTCACGGGAAGAGACCCAGTACTTC. Translated, it gives CASSDNSREETQYF.

This clonotype turned up a few times. This chain links TRBV11-2 with TRBJ1-6; D remains ambiguous. The germline CDR1 and CDR2 sequences are SGHAT and FQNNGV. CDR3 length: 14 residues. The V end was cut by 6 bases, the J end by 9 bases, with 15 bases between. The CDR3 loop is CASSYSDLVSPLHF. In DNA, the CDR3 is TGTGCCAGCAGTTACTCCGACCTCGTTTCACCCCTCCACTTT.

To note about this clonotype: Being one base from a much bigger clone, this may be a read error. The chain couples TRBV2 to TRBJ2-5; D perhaps matches TRBD2 (6 bases). The CDR3 spans 15 residues. Between the trimmed V and J ends, which lost 2 bases and 2 bases, there was a span of 12 bases. Looked up from germline, CDR1 is SNHLY and CDR2 is FYNNEI. CDR3 nucleotide sequence: TGTGCCAGCAGTGAATGGGGGGTCATTCAAGAGACCCAGTACTTC. Its translation: CASSEWGVIQETQYF.

The rearrangement uses TRBV5-4 and TRBJ2-7, with TRBD2 matching over 13 bases. The length of the CDR3 is 15 residues. Germline values: CDR1 SGHNT, CDR2 YYREEE (reference sequence). J gave up 6 bases and V 4 bases, and 7 bases lay outside the gene matches. This CDR3 is CASSPGTSGKGEQYF. CDR3 nucleotide sequence: TGTGCCAGCAGCCCGGGGACTAGCGGGAAAGGCGAGCAGTACTTC. The variable domain in full, completed from reference TRBV5-4 and TRBJ2-7, reads ETGVTQSPTHLIKTRGQQVTLRCSSQSGHNTVSWYQQALGQGPQFIFQYYREEENGRGNFPPRFSGLQFPNYSSELNVNALELDDSALYLCASSPGTSGKGEQYFGPGTRLTVT.

The rearrangement uses TRBV10-3 and TRBJ2-6; the D is unclear. Germline values: CDR1 ENHRY, CDR2 SYGVKD. The CDR3 length is 15 residues. Trimming removed 6 bases from V and 4 bases from J, with 13 bases in between. The CDR3 protein is CAIRMDDTGANVLTF. Here the CDR3 DNA reads TGTGCCATCAGGATGGACGACACCGGGGCCAACGTCCTGACTTTC.

The V and J genes are TRBV7-2 and TRBJ2-2; unclear D gene. Germline V lookup: CDR1 SGHTA, CDR2 FQGNSA. The V end was cut by 0 bases, the J end by 8 bases, with 13 bases between. This CDR3 has 15 amino acids. The DNA of the CDR3 is TGTGCCAGCAGCTTAGCGGCCTTGGGCAGGGGGGAGCTGTTTTTT. This sequence encodes CASSLAALGRGELFF.

A word on this clonotype: The junction shows a germline mismatch at one end, possibly a read error. The chain recombines TRBV25-1 with TRBJ1-3; D might be TRBD1 (5 bases). The germline V gene has CDR1 MGHDK and CDR2 SYGVNS. This CDR3 is built from 14 residues. The CDR3 DNA follows: TGTGCCAGCAGTGACTGGGGCTCTGGAGACACCATATATTTT. It translates to CASSDWGSGDTIYF. Full variable domain (remainder filled in from reference TRBV25-1 and TRBJ1-3): EADIYQTPRYLVIGTGKKITLECSQTMGHDKMYWYQQDPGMELHLIHYSYGVNSTEKGDLSSESTVSRIRTEHFPLTLESARPSHTSQYLCASSDWGSGDTIYFGEGSWLTVV.

The chain joins TRBV20-1 to TRBJ2-5, with D unresolved. CDR3 length: 12 amino acids. Germline CDR1 reads DFQATT; CDR2 reads SNEGSKA (reference sequence). V dropped 5 bases and J dropped 2 bases, with 9 bases sitting between them. CDR3 in DNA: TGCAGTGCTGCCTCAAGACAAGAGACCCAGTACTTC. The encoded protein is CSAASRQETQYF.

In regard to this clonotype: With a much larger clone just one base away, this may be a read error. The chain links TRBV7-4 to TRBJ2-7; TRBD2 is a possible D gene (6 bases). The CDR3 has 14 amino acids. V lost 5 bases, J lost 6 bases, and 17 bases lay in between. The germline V gene encodes CDR1 SGHVT and CDR2 SQSDAQ. The CDR3: CASSPGTGTCEQYF. In nucleotides, the CDR3 is TGTGCCAGCAGCCCCGGGACTGGAACCTGCGAGCAGTACTTC.

The chain carries TRBV7-9 and TRBJ2-5; maybe TRBD2 (6 bases). The CDR3 extends over 16 amino acids. The germline V gene encodes CDR1 SEHNR and CDR2 FQNEAQ (reference sequence). V was clipped by 2 bases and J by 4 bases, with 17 bases between them. The CDR3: CASSLRFPAGGETQYF. In DNA, the CDR3 is TGTGCCAGCAGCTTACGTTTTCCTGCCGGGGGAGAGACCCAGTACTTC.

The chain carries TRBV5-1 and TRBJ1-2; TRBD1 matches at 12 bases. The germline CDR1 and CDR2 sequences are SGHRS and YFSETQ. This CDR3 has 18 amino acids. Germline trimming cut 4 bases from V and 3 bases from J; bases unmatched to any gene: 13. In DNA, the CDR3 is TGCGCCAGCAGCCTGACCCCGGGACAGGGGGCCGGGGACTATGGCTACACCTTC. It codes for CASSLTPGQGAGDYGYTF. The variable domain in full, completed from reference TRBV5-1 and TRBJ1-2, reads KAGVTQTPRYLIKTRGQQVTLSCSPISGHRSVSWYQQTPGQGLQFLFEYFSETQRNKGNFPGRFSGRQFSNSRSEMNVSTLELGDSALYLCASSLTPGQGAGDYGYTFGSGTRLTVV.

The chain recombines TRBV9 with TRBJ2-7; tentative D call: TRBD2 (5 bases). This CDR3 contains 15 residues. Trimming took 2 bases from V and 6 from J, leaving 18 bases between them. CDR1 is SGDLS and CDR2 is YYNGEE in the germline V gene. The CDR3 DNA reads as TGTGCCAGCAGCGTCTCCAGCAATCACGGAGGCGAGCAGTACTTC. Translated: CASSVSSNHGGEQYF.

The rearrangement joins TRBV7-9 to TRBJ2-6; D gene uncertain. Between the trimmed V and J ends, which lost 5 bases and 0 bases, there was a span of 14 bases. The CDR3 covers 17 residues. The germline CDR1 and CDR2 sequences are SEHNR and FQNEAQ (reference sequence). The CDR3 reads CASSQANGVSGANVLTF. The CDR3 region has the DNA TGTGCCAGCAGCCAAGCAAACGGAGTCTCTGGGGCCAACGTCCTGACTTTC.

Notes on this clonotype: The junction differs from germline at one of its ends, possibly a read error. The chain recombines TRBV2 with TRBJ2-5, with 7 positions matching TRBD1. Looked up from germline, CDR1 is SNHLY and CDR2 is FYNNEI. CDR3 length equals 14 residues. The DNA for the CDR3 is TGTGCCACCAGTGACCCAGGGACAGCAGCGGCCCAGTACTTC. Its translation is CATSDPGTAAAQYF.

The rearrangement uses TRBV19 and TRBJ1-2, with 9 bases fitting TRBD1. The CDR3 runs to 15 residues. The trim removed 5 bases at V and 7 bases at J, leaving 11 bases unmatched. Germline loops: CDR1 LNHDA, CDR2 SQIVND (reference sequence). DNA of the CDR3: TGTGCCAGTAGTGAGCGGACAGGGGAAGGATTTGGCTACACCTTC. Its translation is CASSERTGEGFGYTF.

The V call is TRBV7-3, the J call TRBJ1-2; 7 positions match TRBD1. Trimming at V came to 6 bases and at J to 8 bases, leaving 18 bases not matched to a gene. The length of the CDR3 is 16 residues. CDR1 and CDR2 (germline): SGHTA, FQGTGA. CDR3 residues: CASSLLLAGGVGGYTF. CDR3 in DNA: TGTGCCAGCAGTTTACTCCTGGCAGGGGGGGTTGGGGGCTACACCTTC.

This clonotype has only one observation. One end of the junction is discordant with germline, which a read error may explain. The chain employs TRBV10-3 and TRBJ2-5, with D perhaps TRBD2 (5 bases). Germline lookup yields CDR1 ENHRY and CDR2 SYGVKD. The length of the CDR3 is 17 residues. CDR3 coding DNA: TGTGCCAGCAGTGAAGGAGGCTGGAGGCAGAGACAAGAGACCCAGTACTTC. It yields the protein CASSEGGWRQRQETQYF.

This clonotype was seen repeatedly, ten times or more. The junction differs from germline at one of its ends, possibly a read error. J is TRBJ1-1 and V is TRBV10-3, with D possibly TRBD1 on 5 matching bases. This CDR3 region has 14 residues. CDR1 is ENHRY, CDR2 SYGVKD, per germline. CDR3: CASSYQGLNTEAFF. In nucleotides, the CDR3 is TGTGCCAGCAGTTACCAGGGCCTAAACACTGAAGCTTTCTTT.

This chain connects TRBV7-6 to TRBJ2-2; D uncertain. CDR1 and CDR2 from the germline V gene are SGHVS and FNYEAQ. CDR3 size: 15 residues. The V end lost 3 bases, the J end lost 9 bases, and 17 bases lay between the germline ends. The CDR3 loop is CASSFERHTFRELFF. DNA for the CDR3: TGTGCCAGCAGCTTTGAAAGACACACCTTTCGGGAGCTGTTTTTT.

The gene calls are TRBV12-3 or TRBV12-4 and TRBJ2-6; no definite D call. The germline V and J ends were trimmed by 3 bases and 4 bases, with 13 bases remaining between them. The CDR3 has 16 amino acids. The CDR3 region has the DNA TGTGCCAGCAGTTTCGCCAGTGTAATCGGGGCCAACGTCCTGACTTTC. It specifies CASSFASVIGANVLTF.

This clonotype has a count of ten or more. The chain carries TRBV7-2 and TRBJ1-6; possibly TRBD1 for D (5 bases). CDR3 length: 16 residues. Germline V CDR1 and CDR2: SGHTA, FQGNSA. With 2 bases removed from V and 10 bases from J, the gap between germline ends came to 18 bases. This CDR3 reads CASSLSGSGDGSPLHF. The CDR3 DNA is TGTGCCAGCAGCTTAAGTGGGTCGGGGGATGGATCACCCCTCCACTTT.

This clonotype was recorded only once. The genes are TRBV9 and TRBJ2-3; no reliable D call. Trimming took 3 bases from V and 3 from J, leaving 11 bases between them. The CDR3 covers 14 residues. Germline CDR1 reads SGDLS; CDR2 reads YYNGEE. CDR3 loop: CASSDPINTDTQYF. DNA for the CDR3: TGTGCCAGCAGCGACCCCATTAATACAGATACGCAGTATTTT.

Turning to this clonotype: One end of the junction fails to match germline, which may point to a read error. The chain combines TRBV10-3 with TRBJ2-5, with TRBD1 matching 7 bases. The V gene's germline CDR1 is ENHRY and CDR2 SYGVKD. The CDR3 loop spans 15 amino acids. The CDR3 sequence is CATSESGTVLETQYF. CDR3 DNA sequence: TGTGCCACCAGTGAGTCTGGGACAGTACTAGAGACCCAGTACTTC.

The chain carries TRBV10-3 and TRBJ1-3, with a weak D call TRBD1 (5 bases). The CDR3 runs to 15 residues. CDR1 is ENHRY and CDR2 is SYGVKD in the germline V gene. V was trimmed by 10 bases and J by 0 bases, leaving 16 bases between them. The CDR3 DNA is TGTGCCAGCAGGCCGGGACGGAACTCTGGAAACACCATATATTTT. It specifies CASRPGRNSGNTIYF.

This clonotype has a handful of counts. The V call is TRBV5-5, the J call TRBJ1-5; D unclear. Germline-derived CDR1 and CDR2 are SGHKS and YYEKEE (reference sequence). CDR3 length equals 15 residues. Deletions cut 4 bases from V and 1 base from J, with 12 bases between. CDR3 DNA sequence: TGTGCCAGCAGCCCGGAGAATCTCAGCAATCAGCCCCAGCATTTT. Its translation: CASSPENLSNQPQHF.

Ten or more counts support this clonotype. The chain couples TRBV24-1 to TRBJ2-2, with unresolved D. The CDR3 is 12 amino acids. Germline CDR1 is KGHDR and CDR2 is SFDVKD. The V and J ends lost 4 bases and 9 bases respectively, with 8 bases between them. Here the CDR3 DNA reads TGTGCCACCAGTGAGCCAGCGAGGGAGCTGTTTTTT. This translates into CATSEPARELFF.